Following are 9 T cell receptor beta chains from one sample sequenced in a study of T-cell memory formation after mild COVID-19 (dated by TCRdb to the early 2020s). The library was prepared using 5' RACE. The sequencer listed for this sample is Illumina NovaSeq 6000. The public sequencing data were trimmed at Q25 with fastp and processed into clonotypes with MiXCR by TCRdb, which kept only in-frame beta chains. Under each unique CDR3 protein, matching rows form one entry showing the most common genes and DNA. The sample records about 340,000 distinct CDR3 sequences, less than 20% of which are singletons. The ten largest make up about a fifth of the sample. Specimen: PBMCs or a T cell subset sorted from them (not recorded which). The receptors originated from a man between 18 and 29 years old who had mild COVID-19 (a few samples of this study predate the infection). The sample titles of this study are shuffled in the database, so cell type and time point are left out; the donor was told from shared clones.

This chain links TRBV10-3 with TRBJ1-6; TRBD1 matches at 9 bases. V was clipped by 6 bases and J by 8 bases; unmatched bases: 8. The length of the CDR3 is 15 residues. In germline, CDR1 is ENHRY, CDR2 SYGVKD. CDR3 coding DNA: TGTGCCATCAGATCGGACAGGGGAGGGGATTCACCCCTCCACTTT. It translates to CAIRSDRGGDSPLHF.

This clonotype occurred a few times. CDR3 in DNA: TGTGCCGTGAGCTCCCGGGGCCTCAGGTCTGAAGCTTTCTTT. The encoded protein is CAVSSRGLRSEAFF. The chain links TRBV19 to TRBJ1-1; a possible D gene is TRBD1 (5 bases). Looked up from germline, CDR1 is LNHDA and CDR2 is SQIVND (reference sequence). The CDR3 is made up of 14 amino acids. Trimming shortened V by 11 bases and J by 6 bases, and 22 bases separated the two germline ends.

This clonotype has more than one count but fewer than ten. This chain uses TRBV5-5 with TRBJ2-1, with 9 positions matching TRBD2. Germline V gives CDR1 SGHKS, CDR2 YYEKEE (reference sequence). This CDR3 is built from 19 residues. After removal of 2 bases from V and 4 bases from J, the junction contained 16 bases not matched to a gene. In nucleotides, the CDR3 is TGTGCCAGCAGCTTAGCGGTAGCGGGGGCCTACACCGCGTACAATGAGCAGTTCTTC. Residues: CASSLAVAGAYTAYNEQFF.

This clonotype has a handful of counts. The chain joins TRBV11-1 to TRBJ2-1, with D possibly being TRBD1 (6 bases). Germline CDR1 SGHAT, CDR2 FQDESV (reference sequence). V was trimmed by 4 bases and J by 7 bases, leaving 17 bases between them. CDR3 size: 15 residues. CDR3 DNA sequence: TGTGCCAGCAGCTGGGAACCGGGACACTTTAATGAGCAGTTCTTC. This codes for CASSWEPGHFNEQFF. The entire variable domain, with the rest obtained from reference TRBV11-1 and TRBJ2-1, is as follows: EAEVAQSPRYKITEKSQAVAFWCDPISGHATLYWYRQILGQGPELLVQFQDESVVDDSQLPKDRFSAERLKGVDSTLKIQPAELGDSAMYLCASSWEPGHFNEQFFGPGTRLTVL.

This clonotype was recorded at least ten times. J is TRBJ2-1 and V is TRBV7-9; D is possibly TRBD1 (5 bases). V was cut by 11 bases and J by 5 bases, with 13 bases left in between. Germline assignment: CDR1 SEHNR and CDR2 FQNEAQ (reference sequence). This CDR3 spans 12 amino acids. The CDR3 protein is CAYPQGNNEQFF. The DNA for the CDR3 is TGTGCCTACCCCCAGGGTAACAATGAGCAGTTCTTC.

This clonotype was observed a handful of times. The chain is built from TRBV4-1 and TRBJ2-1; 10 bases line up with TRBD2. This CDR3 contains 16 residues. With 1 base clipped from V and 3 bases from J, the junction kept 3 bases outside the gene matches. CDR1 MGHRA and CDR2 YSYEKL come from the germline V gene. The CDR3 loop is CASSQGLAGVYNEQFF. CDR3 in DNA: TGCGCCAGCAGCCAAGGGCTAGCGGGGGTCTACAATGAGCAGTTCTTC.

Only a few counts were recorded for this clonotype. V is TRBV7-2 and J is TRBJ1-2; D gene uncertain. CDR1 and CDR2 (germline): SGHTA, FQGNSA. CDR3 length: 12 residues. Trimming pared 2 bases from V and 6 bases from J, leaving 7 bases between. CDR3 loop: CASSLYHNGYTF. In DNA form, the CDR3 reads TGTGCCAGCAGCTTATACCACAATGGCTACACCTTC.

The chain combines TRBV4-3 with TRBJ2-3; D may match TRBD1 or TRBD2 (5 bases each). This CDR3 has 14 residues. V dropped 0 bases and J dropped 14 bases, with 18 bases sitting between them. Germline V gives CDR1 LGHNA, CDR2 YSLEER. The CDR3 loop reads CASSQDSVTGPGYF. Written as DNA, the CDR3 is TGCGCCAGCAGCCAAGACTCCGTTACGGGGCCTGGGTATTTT.

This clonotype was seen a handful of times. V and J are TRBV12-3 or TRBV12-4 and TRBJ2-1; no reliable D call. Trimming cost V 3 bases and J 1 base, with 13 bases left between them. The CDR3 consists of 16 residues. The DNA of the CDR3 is TGTGCCAGCAGTTTGGAATTAACCGTATCCTACAATGAGCAGTTCTTC. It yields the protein CASSLELTVSYNEQFF.